This TCR beta chain was captured in a study of blood T cell repertoires in COVID-19. Study background: T cells, B-cell-depleted T cells, or PBMCs provided the cDNA or gDNA that served as material.

Germline V CDR1 and CDR2: SGHTA, FQGNSA. The CDR3 is made up of 15 amino acids. The V and J ends lost 5 bases and 3 bases respectively, with 14 bases between them. The authors' processing: Amplified reference gene primers provided the basis for estimating nucleated cell counts. Profiling relied on immunoSEQ multiplex PCR, and the TCRdb table lists in-frame clones only, not all of them. V and J calls and clone size are copied from that table; D and trimming were computed from the DNA. This sample has hundreds of thousands of clones; roughly 84% occur once, and the top ten carry approximately 1%. All recovered Cohort 3 donors got two negative PCRs, got clearance, or saw symptom resolution.

The sample taken for sequencing was PBMCs or T cells enriched from blood (not recorded which). The chain has TRBV7-2 and TRBJ1-5; D gene uncertain. The receptor's source is a woman under 40 who had recovered from COVID-19. The CDR3 nucleotides are TGTGCCAGCAGCCTCGACGGTCGACTCAATCAGCCCCAGCATTTT. Its translation is CASSLDGRLNQPQHF.